This T cell receptor (beta chain) was observed in a study of molecular identifiers for immune sequencing clone quantification. Study details: Four of five splits of RNA from about 20,000 or 100,000 naive CD8 cells were sequenced in replicates.

This clonotype occurred a few times. Sorted inputs of roughly 20,000 to 1,000,000 cells, with 10%, 30% or 50% RNA, yielded naive CD8 libraries. In the sort, naive CD8 T cells were defined as CD8+CD4-CCR7+CD45RA+. Previously described methods and listed TCR primers were employed for the bulk TCR libraries. MiXCR was run by TCRdb on the PCR reads, yielding one entry per CDR3 protein. The data contain 75,000 to 95,000 distinct CDR3 sequences, about 23% of them singletons. The CDR3 has 13 amino acids. Germline CDR1 reads GTSNPN; CDR2 reads SVGIG (reference sequence). V lost 0 bases and J 2 bases, leaving 7 bases between the germline ends.

This rearrangement joins TRBV30 to TRBJ2-5; no clear D. Sequencing used naive CD8+ T cells from blood, with Jurkat cell RNA spiked in. Subset meaning: FACS-sorted CD8+CD4-CCR7+CD45RA+ naive T cells. This TCR was recovered from a human donor in good health. Some libraries in this study had Jurkat cell RNA spiked in. The CDR3 protein is CAWSVRYQETQYF. The CDR3 region has the DNA TGTGCCTGGAGTGTACGTTATCAAGAGACCCAGTACTTC.